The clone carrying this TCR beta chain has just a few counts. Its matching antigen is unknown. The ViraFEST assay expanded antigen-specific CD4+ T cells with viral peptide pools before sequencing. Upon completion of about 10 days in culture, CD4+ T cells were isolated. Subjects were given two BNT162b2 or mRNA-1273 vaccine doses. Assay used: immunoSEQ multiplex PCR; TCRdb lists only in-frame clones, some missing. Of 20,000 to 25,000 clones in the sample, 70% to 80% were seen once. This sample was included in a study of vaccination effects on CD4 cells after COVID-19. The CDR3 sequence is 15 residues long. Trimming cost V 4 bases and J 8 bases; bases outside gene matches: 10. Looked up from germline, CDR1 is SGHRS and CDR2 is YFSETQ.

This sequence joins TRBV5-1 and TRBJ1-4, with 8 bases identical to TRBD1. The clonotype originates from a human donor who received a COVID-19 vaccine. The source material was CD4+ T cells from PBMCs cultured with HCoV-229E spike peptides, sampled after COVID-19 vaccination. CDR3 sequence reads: CASSGAGGSGEKLFF. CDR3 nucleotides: TGCGCCAGCAGCGGAGCAGGGGGCTCGGGGGAAAAACTGTTTTTT.